This TCR beta chain originates from a study of metastatic and nonmetastatic thyroid tumors (dated by TCRdb to 2018 to 2021). About the investigation overall: The researchers compared repertoires between peripheral blood samples and tumor or nodule tissue samples from patients with malignant or benign thyroid disease.

Broader findings and caveats from the paper: In both blood and tumor samples, malignant tumors were reported to have significantly higher TCR beta diversity than benign nodules.

No treatment had been received by any patient before thyroid surgery. The study retrospectively analysed patient clinical samples collected from about 2012 to 2019 using T-cell receptor beta sequencing. Receptor amplification or capture employed PCR. The sequencer was an Illumina HiSeq 4000. High-throughput sequencing was used to profile the TCR beta-chain CDR3 region of each patient. The study's own analysis went as follows. A classifier to discriminate distant-metastatic papillary thyroid cancer patients was built from CDR3 differences across clinicopathological groups. To measure repertoire diversity the researchers used the Shannon index, while the Morisita-Horn index served to gauge how similar the tumor and blood repertoires were. The public reads were quality trimmed at Q25 with fastp and then assembled into clones with MiXCR by TCRdb, keeping productive beta chains. The V and J calls reflect TCRdb's pipeline rather than the authors' work. The sample table contains around 18,000 clones; only one count was recorded for roughly 26% of them. The ten biggest clones cover approximately 13% of the sample.

This clone was observed a handful of times. No cognate antigen has been identified for it. Per-base quality was not reported, and no clone a single base away is much larger than it. Trimming takes 1 base from V and 6 bases from J, and the germline ends sit 4 bases apart. From the cysteine up to the phenylalanine, the CDR3 has a length of 12 residues. Just the 36-base CDR3 DNA is kept, in frame starting at base 1. The sequence came from a female donor with papillary thyroid cancer or a benign thyroid nodule (not recorded which). Some clones in this sample may be carry-over from other donors' samples. The specimen was tumor tissue. Here the chain combines TRBV12-3 or TRBV12-4 and TRBJ2-1; no D gene can be assigned with confidence. The CDR3 region has the sequence CASSLGSNEQFF. The nucleotides are TGTGCCAGCAGTTTAGGCTCCAATGAGCAGTTCTTC.